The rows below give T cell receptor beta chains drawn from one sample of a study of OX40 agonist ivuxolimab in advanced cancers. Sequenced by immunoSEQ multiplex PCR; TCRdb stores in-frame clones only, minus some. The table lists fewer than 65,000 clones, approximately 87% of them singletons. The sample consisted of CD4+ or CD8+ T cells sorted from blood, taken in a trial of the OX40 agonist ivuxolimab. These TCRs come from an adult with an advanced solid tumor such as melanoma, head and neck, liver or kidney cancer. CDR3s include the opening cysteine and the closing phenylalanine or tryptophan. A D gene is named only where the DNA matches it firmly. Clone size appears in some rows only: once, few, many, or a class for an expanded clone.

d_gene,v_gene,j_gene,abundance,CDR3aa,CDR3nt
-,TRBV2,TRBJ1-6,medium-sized,CASSGEGPGAHSPLHF,TGTGCCAGCAGTGGGGAGGGTCCGGGGGCCCATTCACCCCTCCACTTT
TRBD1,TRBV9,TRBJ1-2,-,CASSLGQGDGYTF,TGTGCCAGCAGCCTTGGACAGGGGGATGGCTACACCTTC
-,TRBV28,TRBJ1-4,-,CASSPEEKLFF,TGTGCCAGCAGCCCCGAGGAAAAACTGTTTTTT
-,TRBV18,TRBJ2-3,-,CASSPGQGNTDTQYF,TGTGCCAGCTCACCAGGGCAGGGAAACACAGATACGCAGTATTTT
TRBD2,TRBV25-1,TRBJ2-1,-,CASRLAGGLNEQFF,TGTGCCAGCAGGTTAGCGGGAGGTCTCAATGAGCAGTTCTTC
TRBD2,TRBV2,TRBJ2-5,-,CASSPSASGRAWETQYF,TGTGCCAGCTCTCCGTCGGCTAGCGGGAGGGCCTGGGAGACCCAGTACTTC
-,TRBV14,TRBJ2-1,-,CASSPSGRRSFF,TGTGCCAGCAGCCCTTCTGGCCGGAGATCGTTCTTC
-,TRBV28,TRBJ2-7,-,CASSLPGYEQYF,TGTGCCAGCAGTTTGCCGGGGTACGAGCAGTACTTC
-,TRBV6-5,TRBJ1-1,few,CASTKRGGYNTEAFF,TGTGCCAGCACCAAGAGGGGGGGATACAACACTGAAGCTTTCTTT
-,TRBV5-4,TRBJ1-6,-,CASRDRENSPLHF,TGTGCCAGCAGGGACCGCGAAAATTCACCCCTCCACTTT
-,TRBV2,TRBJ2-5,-,CASSVRTETQYF,TGTGCCAGCAGCGTTAGGACAGAGACCCAGTACTTC
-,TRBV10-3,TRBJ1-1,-,CAISLDANTEAFF,TGTGCCATCAGTCTGGACGCAAACACTGAAGCTTTCTTT
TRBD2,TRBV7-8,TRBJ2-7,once,CASSSQSGTSGRYF,TGTGCCAGCAGCTCACAATCCGGGACTAGCGGGAGGTACTTC
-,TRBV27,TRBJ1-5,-,CASSLGRTWPQHF,TGTGCCAGCAGTTTGGGGAGGACTTGGCCCCAGCATTTT
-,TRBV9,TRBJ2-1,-,CASSSEDRSRFKDEQFF,TGTGCCAGCAGCTCCGAAGACAGGTCGAGATTTAAGGATGAGCAGTTCTTC
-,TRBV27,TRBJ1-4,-,CASSFSVGEKLFF,TGTGCCAGCAGTTTTTCGGTGGGCGAAAAACTGTTTTTT
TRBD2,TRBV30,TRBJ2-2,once,CAWSGVAGLIGELFF,TGTGCCTGGAGTGGGGTAGCGGGATTAATCGGGGAGCTGTTTTTT
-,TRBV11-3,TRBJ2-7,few,CASSPEGRGEQYF,TGTGCCAGCAGCCCAGAGGGAAGGGGCGAGCAGTACTTC
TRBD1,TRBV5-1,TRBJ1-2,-,CASKSTGGYGYTF,TGCGCCAGCAAATCGACAGGGGGCTATGGCTACACCTTC
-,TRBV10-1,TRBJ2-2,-,CASIVRAGELFF,TGCGCCAGCATCGTCAGGGCCGGGGAGCTGTTTTTT
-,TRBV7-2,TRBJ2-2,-,CASSLAGGPIGELFF,TGTGCCAGCAGCTTAGCGGGGGGGCCTATTGGGGAGCTGTTTTTT
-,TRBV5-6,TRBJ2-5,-,CASSLLETQYF,TGTGCCAGCAGCTTGTTGGAGACCCAGTACTTC
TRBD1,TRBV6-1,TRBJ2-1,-,CASSETTPPGGFF,TGTGCCAGCAGTGAAACGACCCCCCCAGGGGGCTTCTTC
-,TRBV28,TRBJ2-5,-,CASSFLISAETQYF,TGTGCCAGCAGTTTCCTGATTTCGGCAGAGACCCAGTACTTC
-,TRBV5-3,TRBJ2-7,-,CASSFDRTVGEQYF,TGTGCCAGCAGCTTCGATAGGACGGTCGGGGAGCAGTACTTC
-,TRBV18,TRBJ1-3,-,CASSPVLESSGNTIYF,TGTGCCAGCTCACCGGTCCTGGAGAGCTCTGGAAACACCATATATTTT
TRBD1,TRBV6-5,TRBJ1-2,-,CAGIKQGPGYTF,TGTGCCGGCATTAAACAGGGGCCGGGCTACACCTTC
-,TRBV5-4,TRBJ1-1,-,CASSFTGRTEAFF,TGTGCCAGCAGCTTTACAGGGCGCACTGAAGCTTTCTTT
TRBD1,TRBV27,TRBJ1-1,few,CASSLSGTGNTEAFF,TGTGCCAGCAGTTTATCTGGGACAGGGAACACTGAAGCTTTCTTT
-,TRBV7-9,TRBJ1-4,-,CASTRQNKGDEKLFF,TGTGCCAGCACCCGACAAAACAAGGGGGATGAAAAACTGTTTTTT
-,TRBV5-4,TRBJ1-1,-,CASSLTRNTEAFF,TGTGCCAGCAGCCTGACCCGGAACACTGAAGCTTTCTTT
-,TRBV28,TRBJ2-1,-,CASSEGLLPNEQFF,TGTGCCAGCAGTGAGGGACTCCTCCCGAATGAGCAGTTCTTC
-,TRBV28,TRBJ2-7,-,CAARGRAHEQYF,TGTGCCGCTAGGGGTCGGGCCCACGAGCAGTACTTC
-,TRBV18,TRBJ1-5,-,CASSQGTEQPQHF,TGTGCCAGCTCACAGGGGACGGAGCAGCCCCAGCATTTT
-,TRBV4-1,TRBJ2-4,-,CASSQEVYGAKNIQYF,TGCGCCAGCAGCCAAGAAGTCTATGGGGCCAAAAACATTCAGTACTTC
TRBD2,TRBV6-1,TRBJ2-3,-,CASVVTSGATDTQYF,TGTGCCAGCGTGGTGACTAGCGGGGCGACAGATACGCAGTATTTT
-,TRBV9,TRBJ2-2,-,CASSKDANTGELFF,TGTGCCAGCAGCAAGGACGCGAACACCGGGGAGCTGTTTTTT
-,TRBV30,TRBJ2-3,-,CAFSPGSTLSTDTQYF,TGTGCCTTCTCCCCCGGGTCTACTCTTAGCACAGATACGCAGTATTTT
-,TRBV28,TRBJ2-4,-,CASRGAGQKNIQYF,TGTGCCAGCAGAGGTGCGGGACAGAAAAACATTCAGTACTTC
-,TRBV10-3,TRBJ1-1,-,CAITRDSMNTEAFF,TGTGCCATCACTCGAGACAGTATGAACACTGAAGCTTTCTTT
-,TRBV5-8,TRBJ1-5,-,CASTPWEGGNQPQHF,TGTGCCAGCACCCCCTGGGAGGGAGGTAATCAGCCCCAGCATTTT
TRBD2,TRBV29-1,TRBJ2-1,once,CSAEGTSGSNEQFF,TGCAGCGCCGAGGGGACTAGCGGGAGTAATGAGCAGTTCTTC
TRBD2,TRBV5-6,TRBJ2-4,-,CASSLITSGAKNIQYF,TGTGCCAGCAGCTTGATCACTAGCGGGGCCAAAAACATTCAGTACTTC
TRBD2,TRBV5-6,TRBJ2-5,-,CASSETSGTWGQETQYF,TGTGCCAGCAGCGAGACTAGCGGTACCTGGGGCCAAGAGACCCAGTACTTC
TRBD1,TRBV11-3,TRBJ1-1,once,CASSLTTGLNTEAFF,TGTGCCAGCAGCCTAACGACAGGGCTAAACACTGAAGCTTTCTTT
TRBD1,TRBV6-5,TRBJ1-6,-,CASSTGGNSPLHF,TGTGCCAGCAGTACAGGGGGCAATTCACCCCTCCACTTT
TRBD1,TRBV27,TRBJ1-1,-,CASSSDPYRGDTEAFF,TGTGCCAGCAGTTCCGACCCATACAGGGGGGACACTGAAGCTTTCTTT
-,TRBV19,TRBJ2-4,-,CASSIGTGYGIQYF,TGTGCCAGTAGTATCGGGACCGGATACGGCATTCAGTACTTC
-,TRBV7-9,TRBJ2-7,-,CASGVSEQYF,TGTGCCTCGGGAGTATCCGAGCAGTACTTC
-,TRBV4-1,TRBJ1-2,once,CASSQDVGYGYTF,TGCGCCAGCAGCCAAGATGTTGGCTATGGCTACACCTTC
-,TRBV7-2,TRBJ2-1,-,CASTTRGAYNEQFF,TGTGCCAGCACCACTCGCGGGGCCTACAATGAGCAGTTCTTC
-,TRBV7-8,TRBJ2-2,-,CASSLAQIRRATSGELFF,TGTGCCAGCAGCTTAGCGCAAATCCGGAGGGCCACGTCCGGGGAGCTGTTTTTT
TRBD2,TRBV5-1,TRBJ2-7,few,CASSFGLAASIYEQYF,TGCGCCAGCAGTTTTGGACTAGCGGCATCTATTTACGAGCAGTACTTC
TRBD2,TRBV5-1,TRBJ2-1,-,CASSFTSGRHYNEQFF,TGCGCCAGCAGCTTTACGAGCGGGAGACATTACAATGAGCAGTTCTTC